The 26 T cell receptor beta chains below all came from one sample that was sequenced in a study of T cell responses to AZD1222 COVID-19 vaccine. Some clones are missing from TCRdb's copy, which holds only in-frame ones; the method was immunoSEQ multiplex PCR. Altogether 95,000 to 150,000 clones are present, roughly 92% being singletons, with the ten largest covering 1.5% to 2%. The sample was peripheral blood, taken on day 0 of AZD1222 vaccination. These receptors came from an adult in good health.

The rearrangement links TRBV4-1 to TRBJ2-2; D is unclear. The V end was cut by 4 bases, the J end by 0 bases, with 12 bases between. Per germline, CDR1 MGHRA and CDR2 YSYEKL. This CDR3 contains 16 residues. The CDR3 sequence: CASSLTVPANTGELFF. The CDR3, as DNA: TGCGCCAGCAGCCTGACGGTACCTGCGAACACCGGGGAGCTGTTTTTT.

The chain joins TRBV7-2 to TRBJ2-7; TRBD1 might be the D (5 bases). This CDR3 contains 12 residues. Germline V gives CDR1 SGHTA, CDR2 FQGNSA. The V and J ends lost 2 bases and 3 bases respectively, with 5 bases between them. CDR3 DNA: TGTGCCAGCAGCTTACAGGGCTACGAGCAGTACTTC. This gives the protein CASSLQGYEQYF.

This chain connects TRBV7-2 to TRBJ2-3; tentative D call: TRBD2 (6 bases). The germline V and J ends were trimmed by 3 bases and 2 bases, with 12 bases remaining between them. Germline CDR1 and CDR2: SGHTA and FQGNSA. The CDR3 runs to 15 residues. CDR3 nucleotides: TGTGCCAGCAGCTTGCTATGGGACTTCACAGATACGCAGTATTTT. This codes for CASSLLWDFTDTQYF. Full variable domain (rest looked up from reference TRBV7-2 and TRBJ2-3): GAGVSQSPSNKVTEKGKDVELRCDPISGHTALYWYRQSLGQGLEFLIYFQGNSAPDKSGLPSDRFSAERTGGSVSTLTIQRTQQEDSAVYLCASSLLWDFTDTQYFGPGTRLTVL.

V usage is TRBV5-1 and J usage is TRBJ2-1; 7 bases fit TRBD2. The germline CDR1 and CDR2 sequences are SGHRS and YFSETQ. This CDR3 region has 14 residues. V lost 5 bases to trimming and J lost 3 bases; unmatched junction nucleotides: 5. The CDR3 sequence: CASSHGTIYNEQFF. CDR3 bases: TGCGCCAGCAGTCATGGGACTATCTACAATGAGCAGTTCTTC.

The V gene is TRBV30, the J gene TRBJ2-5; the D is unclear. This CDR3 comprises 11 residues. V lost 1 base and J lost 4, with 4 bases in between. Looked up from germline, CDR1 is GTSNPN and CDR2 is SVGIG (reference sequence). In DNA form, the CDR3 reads TGTGCCTGGAGTGGGAGAGAGACCCAGTACTTC. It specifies CAWSGRETQYF.

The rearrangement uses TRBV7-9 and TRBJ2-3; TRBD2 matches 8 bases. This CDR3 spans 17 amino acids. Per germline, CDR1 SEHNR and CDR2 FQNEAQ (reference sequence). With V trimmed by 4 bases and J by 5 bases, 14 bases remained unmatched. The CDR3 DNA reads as TGTGCCAGCAGCTCCCCCCGCTCGGGGGGGTATAGAGATACGCAGTATTTT. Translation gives CASSSPRSGGYRDTQYF.

The CDR3 bases are TGTGCCTGGACTTCGGGGACCACGGGAAACACTGAAGCTTTCTTT. It specifies CAWTSGTTGNTEAFF. This sequence joins TRBV30 and TRBJ1-1, with a tentative D call TRBD1 (5 bases). The CDR3 has 15 residues. Germline V CDR1 and CDR2: GTSNPN, SVGIG (reference sequence). V lost 4 bases and J lost 2, with 17 bases in between.

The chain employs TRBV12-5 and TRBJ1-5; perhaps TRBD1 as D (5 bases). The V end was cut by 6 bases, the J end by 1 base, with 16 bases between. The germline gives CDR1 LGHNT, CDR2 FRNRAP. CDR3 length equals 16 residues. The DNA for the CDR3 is TGTGCTAGTGGAAAGTGGGATTGGGGGAGCAATCAGCCCCAGCATTTT. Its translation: CASGKWDWGSNQPQHF.

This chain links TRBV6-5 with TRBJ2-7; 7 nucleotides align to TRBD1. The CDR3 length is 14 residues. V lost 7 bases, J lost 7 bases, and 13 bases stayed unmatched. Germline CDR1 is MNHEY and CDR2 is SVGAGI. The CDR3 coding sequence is TGTGCCAGCAAGGGAGACAGGGAAGCTGGGGAGCAGTACGTC. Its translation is CASKGDREAGEQYV.

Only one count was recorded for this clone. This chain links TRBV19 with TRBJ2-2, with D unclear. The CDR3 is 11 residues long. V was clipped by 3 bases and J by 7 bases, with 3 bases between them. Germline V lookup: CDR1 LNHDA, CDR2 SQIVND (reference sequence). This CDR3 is CASSMFGELFF. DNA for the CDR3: TGTGCCAGTAGTATGTTCGGGGAGCTGTTTTTT.

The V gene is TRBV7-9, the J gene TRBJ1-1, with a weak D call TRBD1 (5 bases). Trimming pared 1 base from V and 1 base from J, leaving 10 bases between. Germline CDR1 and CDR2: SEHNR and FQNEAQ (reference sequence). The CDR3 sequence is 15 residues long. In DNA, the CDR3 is TGTGCCAGCAGCTTAGGGGTTGGGGGGAACACTGAAGCTTTCTTT. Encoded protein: CASSLGVGGNTEAFF.

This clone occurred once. The DNA of the CDR3 is TGTGCCAGCAGCTTAGAGGTACGGACCCAGTACTTC. Translating gives CASSLEVRTQYF. The V gene is TRBV7-2, the J gene TRBJ2-5; no firm D call. Trimming stripped 1 base from V and 7 bases from J, with 7 bases between. This CDR3 has 12 residues. Germline values: CDR1 SGHTA, CDR2 FQGNSA. Full variable domain (remainder filled in from reference TRBV7-2 and TRBJ2-5): GAGVSQSPSNKVTEKGKDVELRCDPISGHTALYWYRQSLGQGLEFLIYFQGNSAPDKSGLPSDRFSAERTGGSVSTLTIQRTQQEDSAVYLCASSLEVRTQYFGPGTRLLVL.

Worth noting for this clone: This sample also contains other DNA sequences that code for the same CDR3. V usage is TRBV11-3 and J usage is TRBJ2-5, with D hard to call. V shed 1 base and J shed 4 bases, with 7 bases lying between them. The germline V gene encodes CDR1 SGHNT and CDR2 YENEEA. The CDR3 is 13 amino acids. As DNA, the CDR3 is TGTGCCAGCAGCTTAGCATGGGGAGAGACCCAGTACTTC. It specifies CASSLAWGETQYF.

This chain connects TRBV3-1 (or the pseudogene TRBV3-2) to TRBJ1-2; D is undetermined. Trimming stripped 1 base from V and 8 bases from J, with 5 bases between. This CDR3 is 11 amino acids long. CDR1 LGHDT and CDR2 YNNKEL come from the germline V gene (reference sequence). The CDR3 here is CASSQGAGYTF. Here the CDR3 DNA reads TGTGCCAGCAGCCAAGGAGCGGGCTACACCTTC.

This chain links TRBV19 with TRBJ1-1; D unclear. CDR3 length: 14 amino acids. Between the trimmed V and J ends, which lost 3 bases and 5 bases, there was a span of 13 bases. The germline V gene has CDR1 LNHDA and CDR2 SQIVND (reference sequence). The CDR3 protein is CASSIAARATEAFF. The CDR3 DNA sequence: TGTGCCAGTAGTATTGCCGCTCGGGCAACTGAAGCTTTCTTT.

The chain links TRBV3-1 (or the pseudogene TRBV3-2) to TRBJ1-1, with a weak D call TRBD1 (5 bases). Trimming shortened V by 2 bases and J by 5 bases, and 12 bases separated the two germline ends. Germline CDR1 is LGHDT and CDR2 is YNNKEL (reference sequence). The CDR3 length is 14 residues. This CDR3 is CASSQRGWGTEAFF. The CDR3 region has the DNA TGTGCCAGCAGCCAAAGGGGTTGGGGAACTGAAGCTTTCTTT.

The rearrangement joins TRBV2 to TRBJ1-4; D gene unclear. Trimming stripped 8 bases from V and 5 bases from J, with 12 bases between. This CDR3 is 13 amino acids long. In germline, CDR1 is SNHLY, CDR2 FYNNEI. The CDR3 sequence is CASGERENEKLFF. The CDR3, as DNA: TGTGCCAGCGGAGAAAGAGAAAATGAAAAACTGTTTTTT. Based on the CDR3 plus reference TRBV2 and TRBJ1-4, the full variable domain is EPEVTQTPSHQVTQMGQEVILRCVPISNHLYFYWYRQILGQKVEFLVSFYNNEISEKSEIFDDQFSVERPDGSNFTLKIRSTKLEDSAMYFCASGERENEKLFFGSGTQLSVL.

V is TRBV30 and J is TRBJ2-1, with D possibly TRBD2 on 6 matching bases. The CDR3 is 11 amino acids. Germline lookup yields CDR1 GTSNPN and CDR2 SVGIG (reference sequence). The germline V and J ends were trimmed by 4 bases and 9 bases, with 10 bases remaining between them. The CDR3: CAWTQRVEQFF. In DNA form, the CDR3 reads TGTGCCTGGACTCAGCGGGTTGAGCAGTTCTTC.

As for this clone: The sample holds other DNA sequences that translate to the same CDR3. The CDR3 DNA reads as TGTGCCAGCTCCTTAGAGTATGGCTACACCTTC. Protein: CASSLEYGYTF. The V call is TRBV12-3 or TRBV12-4, the J call TRBJ1-2; D remains unclear. Trimming took 8 bases from V and 5 from J, leaving 9 bases between them. This CDR3 has 11 amino acids.

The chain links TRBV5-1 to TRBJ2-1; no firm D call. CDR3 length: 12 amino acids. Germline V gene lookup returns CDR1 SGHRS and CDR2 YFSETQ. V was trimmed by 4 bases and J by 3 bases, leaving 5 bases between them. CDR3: CASSPDYNEQFF. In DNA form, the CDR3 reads TGCGCCAGCAGCCCAGACTACAATGAGCAGTTCTTC.

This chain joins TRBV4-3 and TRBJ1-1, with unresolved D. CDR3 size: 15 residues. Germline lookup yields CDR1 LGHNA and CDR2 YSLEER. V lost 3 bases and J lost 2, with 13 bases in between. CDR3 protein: CASSQWRGRNTEAFF. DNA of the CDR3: TGCGCCAGCAGCCAGTGGAGAGGCCGTAACACTGAAGCTTTCTTT.

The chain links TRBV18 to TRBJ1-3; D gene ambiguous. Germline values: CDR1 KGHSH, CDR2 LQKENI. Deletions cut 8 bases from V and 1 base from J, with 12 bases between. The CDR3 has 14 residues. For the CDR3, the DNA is TGTGCCAGCGACACAGAATCATCTGGAAACACCATATATTTT. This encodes CASDTESSGNTIYF.

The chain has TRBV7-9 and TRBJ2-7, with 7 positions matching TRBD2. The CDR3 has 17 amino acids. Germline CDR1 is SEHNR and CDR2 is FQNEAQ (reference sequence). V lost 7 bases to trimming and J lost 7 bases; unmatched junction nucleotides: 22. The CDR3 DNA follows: TGTGCCAGCACCTTCGTGGGGGGGTCCTTTAGGTATTCGGAGCAGTACGTC. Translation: CASTFVGGSFRYSEQYV.

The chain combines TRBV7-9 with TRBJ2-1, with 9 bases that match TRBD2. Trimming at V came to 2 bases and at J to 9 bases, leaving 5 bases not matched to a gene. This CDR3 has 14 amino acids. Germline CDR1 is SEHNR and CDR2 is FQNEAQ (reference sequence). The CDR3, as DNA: TGTGCCAGCAGCTTATCCGGGACTAGCCGTGAGCAGTTCTTC. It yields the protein CASSLSGTSREQFF.

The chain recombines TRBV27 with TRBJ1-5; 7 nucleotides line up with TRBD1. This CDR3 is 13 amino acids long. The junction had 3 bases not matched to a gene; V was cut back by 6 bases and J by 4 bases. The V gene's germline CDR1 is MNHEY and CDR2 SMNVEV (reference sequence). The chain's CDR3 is CASRGQPNQPQHF. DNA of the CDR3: TGTGCCAGCAGGGGACAGCCGAATCAGCCCCAGCATTTT.

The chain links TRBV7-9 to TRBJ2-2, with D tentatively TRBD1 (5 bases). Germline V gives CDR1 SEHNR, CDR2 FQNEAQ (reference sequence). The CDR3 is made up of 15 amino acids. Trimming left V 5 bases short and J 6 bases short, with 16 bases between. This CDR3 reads CASSPRPGKAGELFF. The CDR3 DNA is TGTGCCAGCAGCCCCCGTCCAGGGAAGGCCGGGGAGCTGTTTTTT.